This T cell receptor (beta chain) was sequenced for a study of Graves' ophthalmopathy and Graves' hyperthyroidism. The germline V gene encodes CDR1 KGHSH and CDR2 LQKENI. The CDR3 covers 15 residues. Trimming took 3 bases from V and 8 from J, leaving 19 bases between them. For repertoire sequencing, the TCR beta CDR3 regions were amplified from RNA transcripts. In the first round, RT-PCR was carried out with HTBI primers, and a multiplex PCR formed the second round. TCRdb re-called the multiplex PCR reads with MiXCR, one entry per CDR3 protein. Of approximately 1.2 million distinct CDR3 sequences detected, roughly 35% appear once; the ten largest clones hold approximately 10%.

The chain combines TRBV18 with TRBJ1-2, with no clear D. Sequencing was carried out using peripheral blood or thyroid tissue (not recorded which). The receptor was derived from an adult man with Graves' hyperthyroidism. CDR3 residues: CASSPSSSPSSGYTF. CDR3 bases: TGTGCCAGCTCACCTTCGTCCTCCCCCTCCAGCGGCTACACCTTC.